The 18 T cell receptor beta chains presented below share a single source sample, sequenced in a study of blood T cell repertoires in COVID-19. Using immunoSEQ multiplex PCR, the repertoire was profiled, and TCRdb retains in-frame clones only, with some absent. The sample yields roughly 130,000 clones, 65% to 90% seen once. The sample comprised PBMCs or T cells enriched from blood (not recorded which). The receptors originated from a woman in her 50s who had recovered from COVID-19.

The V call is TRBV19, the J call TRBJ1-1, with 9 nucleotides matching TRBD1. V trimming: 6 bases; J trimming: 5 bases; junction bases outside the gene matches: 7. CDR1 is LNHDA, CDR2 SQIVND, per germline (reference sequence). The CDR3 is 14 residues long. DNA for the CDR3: TGTGCCAGTAGCGTACAGGGGGCGCGTACTGAAGCTTTCTTT. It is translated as CASSVQGARTEAFF. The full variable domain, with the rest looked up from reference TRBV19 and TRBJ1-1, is DGGITQSPKYLFRKEGQNVTLSCEQNLNHDAMYWYRQDPGQGLRLIYYSQIVNDFQKGDIAEGYSVSREKKESFPLTVTSAQKNPTAFYLCASSVQGARTEAFFGQGTRLTVV.

The CDR3 region has the DNA TGTGCCAGCAGCGCCTCCCAGGATAGCTACACCTTC. As protein: CASSASQDSYTF. This sequence joins TRBV9 and TRBJ1-2; the D is unclear. Per the germline V gene, CDR1 is SGDLS and CDR2 is YYNGEE. The CDR3 consists of 12 residues. Deletions cut 3 bases from V and 9 bases from J, with 12 bases between.

The CDR3 protein is CASSDPAGGYTDTQYF. The CDR3 DNA follows: TGTGCCAGCAGTGACCCAGCGGGGGGATACACAGATACGCAGTATTTT. The V call is TRBV2, the J call TRBJ2-3, with 9 nucleotides matching TRBD2. Germline V gives CDR1 SNHLY, CDR2 FYNNEI. This CDR3 is 16 amino acids long. V was clipped by 3 bases and J by 2 bases; unmatched bases: 6. The full variable domain, with the rest looked up from reference TRBV2 and TRBJ2-3, is EPEVTQTPSHQVTQMGQEVILRCVPISNHLYFYWYRQILGQKVEFLVSFYNNEISEKSEIFDDQFSVERPDGSNFTLKIRSTKLEDSAMYFCASSDPAGGYTDTQYFGPGTRLTVL.

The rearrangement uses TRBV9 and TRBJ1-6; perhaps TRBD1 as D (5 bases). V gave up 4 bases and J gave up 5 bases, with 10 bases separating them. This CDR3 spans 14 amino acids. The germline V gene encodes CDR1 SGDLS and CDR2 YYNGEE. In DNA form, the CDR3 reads TGTGCCAGCAGCCTGCTGGACAATAATTCACCCCTCCACTTT. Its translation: CASSLLDNNSPLHF.

Here the CDR3 DNA reads TGTGCCAGCAGCGTAGACCTCCAGTCCACTGAAGCTTTCTTT. Protein: CASSVDLQSTEAFF. The V gene is TRBV9, the J gene TRBJ1-1; no reliable D call. Per germline, CDR1 SGDLS and CDR2 YYNGEE. CDR3 size: 14 residues. Deletions cut 0 bases from V and 4 bases from J, with 10 bases between.

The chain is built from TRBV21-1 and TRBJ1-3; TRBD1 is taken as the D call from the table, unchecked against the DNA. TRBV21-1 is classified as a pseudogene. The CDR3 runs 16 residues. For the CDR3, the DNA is TGTGCCAGCAGCACCTCCAGGGGTGACGGTAGGTACACCATATATTTT. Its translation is CASSTSRGDGRYTIYF.

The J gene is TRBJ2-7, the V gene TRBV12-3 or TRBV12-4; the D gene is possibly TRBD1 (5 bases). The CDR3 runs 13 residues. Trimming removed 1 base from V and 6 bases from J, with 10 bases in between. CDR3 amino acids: CASSLGQGPEQYF. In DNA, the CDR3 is TGTGCCAGCAGTTTAGGGCAGGGCCCCGAGCAGTACTTC.

The CDR3 region is CASSSSGLATYEQYF. The CDR3 DNA is TGTGCCAGCAGCTCATCCGGACTGGCCACCTACGAGCAGTACTTC. This rearrangement joins TRBV7-3 to TRBJ2-7; the D gene is possibly TRBD2 (5 bases). Trimming cost V 4 bases and J 2 bases, with 15 bases left between them. The CDR3 consists of 15 residues. Germline V gene lookup returns CDR1 SGHTA and CDR2 FQGTGA.

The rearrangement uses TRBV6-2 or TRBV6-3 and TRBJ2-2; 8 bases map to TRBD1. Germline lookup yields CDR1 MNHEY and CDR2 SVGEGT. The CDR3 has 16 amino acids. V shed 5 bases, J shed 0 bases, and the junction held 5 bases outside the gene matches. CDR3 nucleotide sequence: TGTGCCAGCAGTCCCCAGGGGGCGTCGAACACCGGGGAGCTGTTTTTT. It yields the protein CASSPQGASNTGELFF.

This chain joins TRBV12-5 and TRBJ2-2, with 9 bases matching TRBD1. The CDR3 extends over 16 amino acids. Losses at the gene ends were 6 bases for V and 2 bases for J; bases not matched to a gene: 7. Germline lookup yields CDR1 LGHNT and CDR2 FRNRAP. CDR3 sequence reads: CASGPGTGFNTGELFF. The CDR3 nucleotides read TGTGCTAGTGGCCCCGGGACAGGGTTTAACACCGGGGAGCTGTTTTTT.

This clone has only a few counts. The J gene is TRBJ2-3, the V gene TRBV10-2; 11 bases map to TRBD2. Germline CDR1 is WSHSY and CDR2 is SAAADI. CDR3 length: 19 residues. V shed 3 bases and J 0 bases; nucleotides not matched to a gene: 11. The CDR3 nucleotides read TGCGCCAGCAGTGACCCCTGGCTAGCGGGGGGCCTTAGCACAGATACGCAGTATTTT. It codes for CASSDPWLAGGLSTDTQYF.

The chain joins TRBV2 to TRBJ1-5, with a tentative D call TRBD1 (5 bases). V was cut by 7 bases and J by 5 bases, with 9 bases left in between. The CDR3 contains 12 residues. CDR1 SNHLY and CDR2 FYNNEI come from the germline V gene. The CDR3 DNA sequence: TGTGCCAGCACCCCAGGGTATCAGCCCCAGCATTTT. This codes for CASTPGYQPQHF.

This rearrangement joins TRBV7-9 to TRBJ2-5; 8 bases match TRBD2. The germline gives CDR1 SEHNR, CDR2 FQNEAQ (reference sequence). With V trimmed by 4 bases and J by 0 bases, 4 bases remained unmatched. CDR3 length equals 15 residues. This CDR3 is CASSSGGVYQETQYF. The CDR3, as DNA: TGTGCCAGCAGCTCCGGGGGGGTCTACCAAGAGACCCAGTACTTC.

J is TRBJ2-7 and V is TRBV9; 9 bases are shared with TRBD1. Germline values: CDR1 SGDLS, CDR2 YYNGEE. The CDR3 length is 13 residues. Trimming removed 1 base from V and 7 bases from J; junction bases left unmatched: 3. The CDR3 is CASSVTGGREQYF. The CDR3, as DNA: TGTGCCAGCAGCGTAACAGGGGGCAGGGAGCAGTACTTC.

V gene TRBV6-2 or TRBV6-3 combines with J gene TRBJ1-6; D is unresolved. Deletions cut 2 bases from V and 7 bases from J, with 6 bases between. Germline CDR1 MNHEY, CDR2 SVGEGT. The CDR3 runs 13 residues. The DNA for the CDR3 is TGTGCCAGCAGTTACGGCCTGAATTCACCCCTCCACTTT. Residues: CASSYGLNSPLHF.

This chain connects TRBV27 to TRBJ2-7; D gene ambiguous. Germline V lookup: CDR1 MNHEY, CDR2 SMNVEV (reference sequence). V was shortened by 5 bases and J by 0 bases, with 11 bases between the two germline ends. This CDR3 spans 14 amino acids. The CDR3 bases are TGTGCCAGCAGTCTCTATCCGAGCTCCTACGAGCAGTACTTC. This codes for CASSLYPSSYEQYF.

CDR3 region: CASRTSGSTDTQYF. CDR3 sequence (DNA): TGTGCCAGCAGGACTAGCGGCAGCACAGATACGCAGTATTTT. The chain links TRBV7-3 to TRBJ2-3; TRBD2 matches at 9 bases. This CDR3 contains 14 residues. Germline values: CDR1 SGHTA, CDR2 FQGTGA. Unmatched junction bases numbered 1, after V lost 6 bases and J lost 0 bases.

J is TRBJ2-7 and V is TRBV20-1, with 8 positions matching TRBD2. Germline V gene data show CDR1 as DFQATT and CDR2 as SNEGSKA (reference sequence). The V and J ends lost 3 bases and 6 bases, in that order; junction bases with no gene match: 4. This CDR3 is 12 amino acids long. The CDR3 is CSASAGGGEQYF. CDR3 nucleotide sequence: TGCAGTGCTAGTGCGGGGGGCGGCGAGCAGTACTTC.